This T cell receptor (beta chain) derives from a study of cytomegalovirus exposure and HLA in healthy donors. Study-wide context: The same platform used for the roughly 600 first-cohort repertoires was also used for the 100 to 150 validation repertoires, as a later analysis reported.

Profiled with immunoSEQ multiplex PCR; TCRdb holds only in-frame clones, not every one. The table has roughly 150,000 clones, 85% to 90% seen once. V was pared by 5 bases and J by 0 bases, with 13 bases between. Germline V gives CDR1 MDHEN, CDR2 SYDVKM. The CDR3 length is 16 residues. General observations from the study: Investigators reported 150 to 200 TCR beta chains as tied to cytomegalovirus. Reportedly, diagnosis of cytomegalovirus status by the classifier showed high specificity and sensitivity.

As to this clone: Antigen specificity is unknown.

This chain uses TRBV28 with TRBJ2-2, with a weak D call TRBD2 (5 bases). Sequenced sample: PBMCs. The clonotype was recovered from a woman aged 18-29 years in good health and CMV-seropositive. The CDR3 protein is CASSLSGNPNTGELFF. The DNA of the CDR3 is TGTGCCAGCAGTCTCTCCGGGAACCCGAACACCGGGGAGCTGTTTTTT.